These 20 T cell receptor beta chains originate from one sample sequenced in a study of regulatory T cells in long-lasting Graves disease. Stated time point: persistent/refractory GD, antithyroid drugs over 5 years with positive TRAb. PBMC-extracted RNA yielded the TCR library. To make TCR beta libraries, researchers used iRepertoire HTBI primers and Arm-PCR of CDR3 regions. TCRdb reprocessed the multiplex PCR reads via MiXCR and lists one record per CDR3 protein. Of hundreds of thousands of distinct CDR3 sequences listed, 25% to 30% are singletons. The sequenced sample was peripheral blood mononuclear cells (PBMCs), obtained when the disease was refractory, from a patient treated with antithyroid drugs. These receptor sequences come from a female donor with Graves disease.

In its sample, this clonotype was seen many times. The V gene is TRBV28, the J gene TRBJ1-4; D gene unclear. The length of the CDR3 is 16 residues. V gave up 6 bases and J gave up 7 bases, with 21 bases separating them. The germline V gene encodes CDR1 MDHEN and CDR2 SYDVKM. CDR3 in amino acids: CASSPRIPDPLEKLFF. Here the CDR3 DNA reads TGTGCCAGCAGCCCACGAATTCCAGACCCTCTTGAAAAACTGTTTTTT.

This clonotype was recorded a few times. V and J are TRBV6-2 or TRBV6-3 and TRBJ2-7; D unclear. The CDR3 has 15 amino acids. Trimming removed 0 bases from V and 3 bases from J, with 12 bases in between. Germline lookup yields CDR1 MNHEY and CDR2 SVGEGT. The CDR3 loop reads CASSYSVGSSYEQYF. As DNA, the CDR3 is TGTGCCAGCAGTTACTCGGTTGGGTCTAGCTACGAGCAGTACTTC.

Many counts were recorded for this clonotype. The J gene is TRBJ1-1, the V gene TRBV2, with 7 bases lining up with TRBD1. Losses at the gene ends were 7 bases for V and 5 bases for J; bases not matched to a gene: 7. Per the germline V gene, CDR1 is SNHLY and CDR2 is FYNNEI. There are 13 residues in the CDR3. The CDR3 coding sequence is TGTGCCAGCACTACGGACAGGACGACTGAAGCTTTCTTT. Its translation is CASTTDRTTEAFF.

This clonotype appeared a few times. The CDR3 DNA reads as TGTGCCAGCAGCGATCTCCGGGACAGGGATAGAAACGTATACATGAACACTGAAGCTTTCTTT. It specifies CASSDLRDRDRNVYMNTEAFF. The chain combines TRBV7-6 with TRBJ1-1, with TRBD1 matching over 9 bases. From germline, CDR1 is SGHVS and CDR2 FNYEAQ. V lost 5 bases and J lost 0; bases outside the gene matches: 22. The CDR3 length is 21 residues.

This clonotype has a count of ten or more. V gene TRBV3-1 combines with J gene TRBJ1-1; the match to TRBD1 covers 9 bases. The CDR3 is 17 amino acids. The V and J ends lost 1 base and 5 bases, in that order; junction bases with no gene match: 11. Germline lookup yields CDR1 LGHDT and CDR2 YNNKEL (reference sequence). Here the CDR3 DNA reads TGTGCCAGCAGCCAAGTTGGGACAGGGACAGGTGGGACTGAAGCTTTCTTT. The encoded protein is CASSQVGTGTGGTEAFF.

There are a few counts of this clonotype. The chain employs TRBV29-1 and TRBJ1-1; D unresolved. Germline CDR1 is SQVTM and CDR2 is ANQGSEA. Trimming removed 5 bases at V and 3 bases at J, with 13 bases between. CDR3 length: 13 residues. In DNA, the CDR3 is TGCAGCGTTTTGGGGTTACGGGACACTGAAGCTTTCTTT. Its translation: CSVLGLRDTEAFF.

The chain joins TRBV6-5 to TRBJ1-2; tentatively, D is TRBD1 (5 bases). The CDR3 is 14 residues long. Trimming took 0 bases from V and 6 from J, leaving 11 bases between them. Germline V gives CDR1 MNHEY, CDR2 SVGAGI. CDR3: CASSYSGQGDGYTF. The CDR3, as DNA: TGTGCCAGCAGTTACTCGGGTCAGGGCGATGGCTACACCTTC.

The CDR3: CSARGAIHTEAFF. The CDR3 nucleotides read TGCAGTGCTAGAGGTGCGATTCACACTGAAGCTTTCTTT. V gene TRBV20-1 combines with J gene TRBJ1-1; D gene unclear. V dropped 1 base and J dropped 3 bases, with 9 bases sitting between them. This CDR3 has 13 amino acids. Germline CDR1 is DFQATT and CDR2 is SNEGSKA (reference sequence).

This sequence joins TRBV5-4 and TRBJ1-1; D might be TRBD1 (5 bases). The CDR3 sequence is 15 residues long. The germline V gene has CDR1 SGHNT and CDR2 YYREEE (reference sequence). V lost 5 bases, J lost 4 bases, and 18 bases lay in between. Here the CDR3 DNA reads TGTGCCAGCAGTCCGGTGTTCAGGGATCGCACTGAAGCTTTCTTT. This translates into CASSPVFRDRTEAFF.

The J gene is TRBJ2-4, the V gene TRBV20-1; the D is unclear. The CDR3 totals 13 residues. V shed 3 bases and J shed 6 bases, with 12 bases lying between them. CDR1 and CDR2 from the germline V gene are DFQATT and SNEGSKA (reference sequence). CDR3 coding DNA: TGCAGTGCTAGTAGTCAACCAGGAAACATTCAGTACTTC. Residues: CSASSQPGNIQYF.

The chain recombines TRBV30 with TRBJ2-7, with 8 bases lining up with TRBD2. Per germline, CDR1 GTSNPN and CDR2 SVGIG (reference sequence). The CDR3 runs to 13 residues. Unmatched junction bases numbered 4, after V lost 0 bases and J lost 6 bases. Here the CDR3 DNA reads TGTGCCTGGAGTGTACGCACTAGCGGCGAGCAGTACTTC. Translated, it gives CAWSVRTSGEQYF.

The table lists this clonotype with a few counts. The chain employs TRBV18 and TRBJ1-4, with a tentative D call TRBD1 (5 bases). CDR1 is KGHSH, CDR2 LQKENI, per germline. V was shortened by 6 bases and J by 8 bases, with 16 bases between the two germline ends. The CDR3 has 14 amino acids. This CDR3 is CASSPSGGSEKLFF. CDR3 coding DNA: TGTGCCAGCTCCCCGTCGGGGGGAAGCGAAAAACTGTTTTTT. The entire variable domain, with the rest obtained from reference TRBV18 and TRBJ1-4, is as follows: NAGVMQNPRHLVRRRGQEARLRCSPMKGHSHVYWYRQLPEEGLKFMVYLQKENIIDESGMPKERFSAEFPKEGPSILRIQQVVRGDSAAYFCASSPSGGSEKLFFGSGTQLSVL.

This clonotype has a count of ten or more. The CDR3 DNA follows: TGTGCCAGCAGCGGTGGACAGAGTAGCTCCTACGAGCAGTACTTC. Translating it yields CASSGGQSSSYEQYF. The chain couples TRBV2 to TRBJ2-7, with a tentative D call TRBD1 (6 bases). Trimming took off 6 bases at V and 0 bases at J, with 15 bases between the two ends. The CDR3 is 15 amino acids. Per the germline V gene, CDR1 is SNHLY and CDR2 is FYNNEI.

To note about this clonotype: A much bigger clone sits one base away, suggesting this may be a read error. Without the conserved terminal phenylalanine or tryptophan, this CDR3 likely stems from a read error. This chain connects TRBV12-5 to TRBJ1-1; D ambiguous. The CDR3 is 14 residues long. Trimming left V 1 base short and J 0 bases short, with 6 bases between. Germline V gene data show CDR1 as LGHNT and CDR2 as FRNRAP. CDR3 in amino acids: CASGLGSLNTEAFL. The CDR3 DNA reads as TGTGCTAGTGGTTTGGGTTCGTTGAACACTGAAGCTTTCCTT.

Only a few counts were recorded for this clonotype. The CDR3 loop is CSARPPAGAPYEQYF. The CDR3 coding sequence is TGCAGTGCTAGACCGCCAGCGGGAGCACCCTACGAGCAGTACTTC. This rearrangement joins TRBV20-1 to TRBJ2-7, with 8 bases aligning to TRBD2. From germline, CDR1 is DFQATT and CDR2 SNEGSKA (reference sequence). After removal of 2 bases from V and 2 bases from J, the junction contained 8 bases not matched to a gene. This CDR3 region has 15 residues.

This clonotype was observed many times. The J gene is TRBJ1-1, the V gene TRBV12-3 or TRBV12-4, with no clear D. CDR3 size: 12 residues. Trimming pared 10 bases from V and 0 bases from J, leaving 9 bases between. This chain's CDR3 is CATLPVNTEAFF. The CDR3 DNA sequence: TGTGCCACCCTCCCCGTGAACACTGAAGCTTTCTTT.

V and J are TRBV19 and TRBJ1-2; D ambiguous. This CDR3 is 13 amino acids long. Deletions cut 1 base from V and 6 bases from J, with 9 bases between. In germline, CDR1 is LNHDA, CDR2 SQIVND (reference sequence). CDR3 residues: CASSIAATDGYTF. CDR3 sequence (DNA): TGTGCCAGTAGTATAGCGGCAACGGATGGCTACACCTTC.

The rearrangement links TRBV6-2 or TRBV6-3 to TRBJ2-7; a weak D match, TRBD2 (6 bases). The germline V gene has CDR1 MNHEY and CDR2 SVGEGT. The CDR3 totals 17 residues. The V end was cut by 2 bases, the J end by 1 base, with 18 bases between. As DNA, the CDR3 is TGTGCCAGCAGTTACCTATCGGTGGGACTCCCATCCTACGAGCAGTACTTC. Protein: CASSYLSVGLPSYEQYF.

The chain recombines TRBV9 with TRBJ2-5; the D is unclear. This CDR3 is built from 11 residues. Trimming took off 2 bases at V and 7 bases at J, with 6 bases between the two ends. Per the germline V gene, CDR1 is SGDLS and CDR2 is YYNGEE. Here the CDR3 reads CASSVSGTQYF. The CDR3 DNA reads TGTGCCAGCAGCGTGTCGGGGACCCAGTACTTC.

This clonotype has at least ten counts. The chain joins TRBV12-5 to TRBJ1-6; D is unresolved. The germline V gene has CDR1 LGHNT and CDR2 FRNRAP. CDR3 length equals 14 residues. V lost 4 bases, J lost 7 bases, and 11 bases lay in between. CDR3 coding DNA: TGTGCTAGTGGTTGGGGAGTGATGAATTCACCCCTCCACTTT. This sequence encodes CASGWGVMNSPLHF.